This TCR beta chain stems from a study of cytomegalovirus exposure and HLA in healthy donors. Across the study: One earlier analysis, a look at about 179 million T cells, found about 110 million unique TCR beta sequences. Study observations and caveats: Sequencing artifact likely explains a cluster of highly shared sequence variants.

The PCR was carried out with 60 Vbeta primers and 13 Jbeta primers. Generated by immunoSEQ multiplex PCR, the TCRdb table keeps only in-frame clones and is missing some. The ten most abundant clones cover approximately 1.8% of a sample with over 100,000 clones. For this clone: The antigen is not known.

With 0 bases removed from V and 4 bases from J, the gap between germline ends came to 13 bases. The CDR3 consists of 15 residues. Per the germline V gene, CDR1 is MGHRA and CDR2 is YSYEKL. The receptor was isolated from a man between 18 and 35 years old in good health and CMV-seronegative. The chain joins TRBV4-1 to TRBJ2-7; D is possibly TRBD1 (6 bases). Specimen: PBMCs. The CDR3 reads CASSQDTGQLYEQYF. CDR3 sequence (DNA): TGCGCCAGCAGCCAAGATACAGGGCAGCTATACGAGCAGTACTTC.